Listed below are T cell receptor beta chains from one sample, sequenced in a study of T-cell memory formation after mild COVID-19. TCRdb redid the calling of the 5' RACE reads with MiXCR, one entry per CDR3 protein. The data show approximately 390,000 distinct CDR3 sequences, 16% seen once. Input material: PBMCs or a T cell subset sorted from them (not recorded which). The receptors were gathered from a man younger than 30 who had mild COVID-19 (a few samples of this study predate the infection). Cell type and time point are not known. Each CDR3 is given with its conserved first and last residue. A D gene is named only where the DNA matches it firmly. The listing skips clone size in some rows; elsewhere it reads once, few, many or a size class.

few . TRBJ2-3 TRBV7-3 TGTGCCAGCAGCTTGAGTCGGTGGGATACGCAGTATTTT CASSLSRWDTQYF
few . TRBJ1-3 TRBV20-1 TGCAGTGCTAGCACCAGGGATTATAGCTCTGGAAACACCATATATTTT CSASTRDYSSGNTIYF
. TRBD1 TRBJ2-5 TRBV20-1 TGCAGTGCTAGACCCCCCGACAGGGGAACCGAGACCCAGTACTTC CSARPPDRGTETQYF
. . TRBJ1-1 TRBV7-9 TGTGCCAGCAGCTTAGCGCTAGGATTAATGGACACTGAAGCTTTCTTT CASSLALGLMDTEAFF
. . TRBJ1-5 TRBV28 TGTGCCAGTTCGTGGACGGATGACTTTAGAAATCAGCCCCAGCATTTT CASSWTDDFRNQPQHF
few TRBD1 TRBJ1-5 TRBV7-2 TGTGCCAGCAGCTTAGACAGGGGGCTTCGCAATCAGCCCCAGCATTTT CASSLDRGLRNQPQHF
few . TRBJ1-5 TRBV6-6 TGTGCCAGCAGTTACGGGGAGTACAATCAGCCCCAGCATTTT CASSYGEYNQPQHF
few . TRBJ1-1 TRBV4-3 TGCGCCAGCAGGCCGAGCGGAACAGGGAGCACTGAAGCTTTCTTT CASRPSGTGSTEAFF
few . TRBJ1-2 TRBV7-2 TGTGCCAGCAGCTTAGTGACGGCCAGCGGTGGCTACACCTTC CASSLVTASGGYTF
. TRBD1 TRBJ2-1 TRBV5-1 TGCGCCAGCAGCTCGTGGACAGGGGGATACAATGAGCAGTTCTTC CASSSWTGGYNEQFF
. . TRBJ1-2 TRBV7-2 TGTCCCAGCAGGGGAGGAGGACTTTTCTATGGCTACACCTTC CPSRGGGLFYGYTF
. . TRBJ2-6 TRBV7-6 TGTGCCAGCAGCCCAGAGTCGCCCTTTACCTCTGGGGCCAACGTCCTGACTTTC CASSPESPFTSGANVLTF
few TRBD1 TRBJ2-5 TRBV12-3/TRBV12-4 TGTGCCAGCAGACGGCGACAGGGATTATGGCAAGAGACCCAGTACTTC CASRRRQGLWQETQYF
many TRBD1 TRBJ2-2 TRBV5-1 TGCGCCAGCAGCTTGGCCGACAGGGCCAACACCGGGGAGCTGTTTTTT CASSLADRANTGELFF
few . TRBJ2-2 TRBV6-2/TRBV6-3 TGTGCCAGCAGTAACCTTCGCGGACCGAACACCGGGGAGCTGTTTTTT CASSNLRGPNTGELFF
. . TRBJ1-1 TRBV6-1 TGTGCCAGCAGTGAACAGGGAGGGAACACTGAAGCTTTCTTT CASSEQGGNTEAFF
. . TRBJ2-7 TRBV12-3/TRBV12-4 TGTGCCAGCAGTCAGACATCCTACGAGCAGTACTTC CASSQTSYEQYF
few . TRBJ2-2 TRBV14 TGTGCCAGCAGCCCCCGGGGATACAACACCGGGGAGCTGTTTTTT CASSPRGYNTGELFF
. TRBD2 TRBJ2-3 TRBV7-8 TGTGCCAGCAGGCGGGGGGCCCCCGGCACAGATACGCAGTATTTT CASRRGAPGTDTQYF
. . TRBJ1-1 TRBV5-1 TGCGCCAGCAGCGAGGGGAACATGAACACTGAAGCTTTCTTT CASSEGNMNTEAFF
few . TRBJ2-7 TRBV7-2 TGTGCCAGCAGCTTACCGGGCCACGAGCAGTACTTC CASSLPGHEQYF
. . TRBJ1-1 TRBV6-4 TGTGCCAGCAGCCAGGGATGGCGCACTGAAGCTTTCTTT CASSQGWRTEAFF
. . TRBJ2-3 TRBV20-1 TGCAGTGCTAGATCGTGGGGACTCTCCACAGATACGCAGTATTTT CSARSWGLSTDTQYF
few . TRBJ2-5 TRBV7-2 TGTGCCAGCAGCTTAGCGGCCTCGAACCCAGAGACCCAGTACTTC CASSLAASNPETQYF
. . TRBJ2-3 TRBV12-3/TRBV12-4 TGTGCCAGCAATTTTCAGGGGCGGGATACGCAGTATTTT CASNFQGRDTQYF
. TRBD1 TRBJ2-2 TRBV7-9 TGTGCCAGCAGCCAGCAGGGACAGGGGGCCGCCGGGGAGCTGTTTTTT CASSQQGQGAAGELFF
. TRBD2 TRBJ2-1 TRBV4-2 TGTGCCAGCACCCCGATTTCCCTTAGCGGGGGGGCATATGAGCAGTTCTTC CASTPISLSGGAYEQFF
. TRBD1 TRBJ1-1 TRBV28 TGTGCCAGCGATACAGGGGCTCGATTCACTGAAGCTTTCTTT CASDTGARFTEAFF
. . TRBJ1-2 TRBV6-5 TGTGCCAGCAGTTCTCTAGCTAACTATGGCTACACCTTC CASSSLANYGYTF
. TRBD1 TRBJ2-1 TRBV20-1 TGCAGTGCTCCTTCAGGGGGAAAGAATGAGCAGTTCTTC CSAPSGGKNEQFF
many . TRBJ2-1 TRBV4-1 TGCGCCAGCAGCCTGACCCCCTTCACTGTCTCCTACAATGAGCAGTTCTTC CASSLTPFTVSYNEQFF
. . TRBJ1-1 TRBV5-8 TGTGCCAGCAGGGAGGGACATTTACTGAACACTGAAGCTTTCTTT CASREGHLLNTEAFF
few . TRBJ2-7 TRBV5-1 TGCGCCAGCAGCAGGGGGGGCCAGCGGGGTACCTACGAGCAGTACTTC CASSRGGQRGTYEQYF
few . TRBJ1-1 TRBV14 TGTGCCAGCAGCCAAGAAGGCAGTGAAGCTTTCTTT CASSQEGSEAFF
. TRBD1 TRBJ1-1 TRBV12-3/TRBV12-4 TGTGCCAGCAGCAAAACCAGGGACAGGGAAAACACTGAAGCTTTCTTT CASSKTRDRENTEAFF
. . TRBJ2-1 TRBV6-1 TGTGCCAGCAGTGAAGGGGATCCATACAATGAGCAGTTCTTC CASSEGDPYNEQFF
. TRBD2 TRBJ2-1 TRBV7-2 TGTGCCAGCAGCTTACCAGCGGGGGGGAGCAATGAGCAGTTCTTC CASSLPAGGSNEQFF
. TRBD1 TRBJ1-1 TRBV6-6 TGTGCCAGCTCACCCAGACAGGGGGGGGACACTGAAGCTTTCTTT CASSPRQGGDTEAFF
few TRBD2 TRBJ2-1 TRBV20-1 TGCAGTGCTACCCTAGCGGGGGGAATCAATGAGCAGTTCTTC CSATLAGGINEQFF
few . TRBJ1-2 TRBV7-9 TGTGCCAGCAGCTTAAAAAACCTAGTGTATGGCTACACCTTC CASSLKNLVYGYTF
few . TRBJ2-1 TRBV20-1 TGCAGTGCTGGACGCCTCCAGCGCCATGAGCAGTTCTTC CSAGRLQRHEQFF
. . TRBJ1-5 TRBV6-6 TGTGCCAGCCAGTCCAATAGCAATCAGCCCCAGCATTTT CASQSNSNQPQHF
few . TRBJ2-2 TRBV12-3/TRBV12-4 TGTGCCAGCAGTCCCAATACGAACACCGGGGAGCTGTTTTTT CASSPNTNTGELFF
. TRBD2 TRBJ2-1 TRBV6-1 TGTGCCAGCAGTGGACTAGCGGGGGGGATTAGCTCCTACAATGAGCAGTTCTTC CASSGLAGGISSYNEQFF
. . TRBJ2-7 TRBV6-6 TGTGCCAGCAGTCGGGGGGGACAGTCCTACGAGCAGTACTTC CASSRGGQSYEQYF
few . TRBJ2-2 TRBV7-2 TGTGCCAGCAGCTTTTTTCGGGCGCGCGGGGAGCTGTTTTTT CASSFFRARGELFF
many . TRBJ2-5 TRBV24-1 TGTGCCACCAGTGATTCGGGTAGACAAGAGACCCAGTACTTC CATSDSGRQETQYF